Each of the 31 T cell receptor beta chains below was sequenced from the same sample in a study of CD8+ T cells in alopecia areata. Treatment meaning: oral pan-JAK inhibitor, 5-10 mg twice daily. cDNA reverse transcribed from extracted RNA served as the sequencing template. Produced via immunoSEQ multiplex PCR; TCRdb's table is partial and in-frame only. The profile shows roughly 110,000 clones, over 80% of them singletons. Sequencing used CD8+ T cells sorted from blood, obtained at week 24, from a patient treated with tofacitinib. The receptors here all came from a human donor with alopecia areata.

The chain employs TRBV29-1 and TRBJ2-5, with 11 bases identical to TRBD2. V was pared by 5 bases and J by 3 bases, with 11 bases of the junction left unmatched. The CDR3 is 16 amino acids. Germline values: CDR1 SQVTM, CDR2 ANQGSEA. The CDR3 nucleotides read TGCAGCGTTAGAAGAAACCCGGGACTAGCGGAAGAGACCCAGTACTTC. Residues: CSVRRNPGLAEETQYF.

J is TRBJ2-7 and V is TRBV5-1, with 7 bases aligning to TRBD1. CDR3 length: 14 residues. The V gene end was trimmed by 2 bases and the J gene end by 3 bases; junction bases not matched to a gene: 5. Germline CDR1 reads SGHRS; CDR2 reads YFSETQ. CDR3 sequence (DNA): TGCGCCAGCAGCTTAAGGGGGCTGGACTACGAGCAGTACTTC. Amino acids: CASSLRGLDYEQYF.

The chain recombines TRBV5-1 with TRBJ2-3; 12 nucleotides line up with TRBD2. Germline V lookup: CDR1 SGHRS, CDR2 YFSETQ. The CDR3 runs 18 residues. Trimming cost V 0 bases and J 2 bases; bases outside gene matches: 7. As DNA, the CDR3 is TGCGCCAGCAGCTTGGAGACTAGCGGGGGCTTAAACACAGATACGCAGTATTTT. Its protein is CASSLETSGGLNTDTQYF.

The chain uses TRBV4-1 and TRBJ2-1; D may be TRBD1 or TRBD2 (6 bases each). This CDR3 has 17 amino acids. Trimming removed 1 base at V and 2 bases at J, with 15 bases between. CDR1 is MGHRA and CDR2 is YSYEKL in the germline V gene. The CDR3 sequence is CASSQVTGALPYNEQFF. CDR3 DNA: TGCGCCAGCAGCCAAGTGACGGGGGCGTTGCCCTACAATGAGCAGTTCTTC.

V usage is TRBV4-3 and J usage is TRBJ2-3, with 7 bases lining up with TRBD2. This CDR3 is 16 amino acids long. V was pared by 4 bases and J by 3 bases, with 10 bases of the junction left unmatched. Germline V gene lookup returns CDR1 LGHNA and CDR2 YSLEER. The CDR3 DNA follows: TGCGCCAGCAGCCTATCCACGGGGGGATTGACAGATACGCAGTATTTT. Protein: CASSLSTGGLTDTQYF.

The chain couples TRBV9 to TRBJ2-7; D remains unclear. Germline V gives CDR1 SGDLS, CDR2 YYNGEE. V was pared by 3 bases and J by 4 bases, with 8 bases between. The CDR3 runs to 12 residues. CDR3 in amino acids: CASSAGGYEQYF. The DNA of the CDR3 is TGTGCCAGCAGCGCGGGTGGGTACGAGCAGTACTTC.

The gene calls are TRBV9 and TRBJ1-5; maybe TRBD1 (5 bases). Trimming removed 0 bases from V and 5 bases from J, with 9 bases in between. The germline gives CDR1 SGDLS, CDR2 YYNGEE. This CDR3 region has 14 residues. CDR3 sequence: CASSVGQGYQPQHF. The CDR3 bases are TGTGCCAGCAGCGTAGGGCAGGGTTATCAGCCCCAGCATTTT.

This sequence joins TRBV15 and TRBJ1-2, with a tentative D call TRBD1 (5 bases). The V gene's germline CDR1 is LNHNV and CDR2 YYDKDF (reference sequence). The CDR3 runs to 16 residues. With 0 bases removed from V and 6 bases from J, the gap between germline ends came to 17 bases. This CDR3 is CATSRDWGGAPDGYTF. The CDR3 DNA is TGTGCCACCAGCAGAGATTGGGGCGGGGCCCCTGATGGCTACACCTTC.

The V call is TRBV13, the J call TRBJ2-3, with a weak D call TRBD1 (5 bases). From germline, CDR1 is PRHDT and CDR2 FYEKMQ (reference sequence). The V end lost 8 bases, the J end lost 5 bases, and 11 bases lay between the germline ends. This CDR3 is built from 12 residues. The CDR3 nucleotides are TGTGCCAGCCCAGGGTCGTTAGATACGCAGTATTTT. Translated: CASPGSLDTQYF.

The genes are TRBV7-2 and TRBJ2-2; D possibly corresponds to TRBD1 (6 bases). The germline gives CDR1 SGHTA, CDR2 FQGNSA. V was cut by 5 bases and J by 4 bases, with 14 bases left in between. The CDR3 length is 15 residues. The CDR3 protein is CASSLTGFGTGELFF. CDR3 coding DNA: TGTGCCAGCAGCCTTACAGGGTTTGGCACCGGGGAGCTGTTTTTT.

V is TRBV5-6 and J is TRBJ2-2; D ambiguous. Trimming took off 2 bases at V and 0 bases at J, with 5 bases between the two ends. In germline, CDR1 is SGHDT, CDR2 YYEEEE. This CDR3 contains 14 residues. CDR3 DNA: TGTGCCAGCAGCTTCGGAACGAACACCGGGGAGCTGTTTTTT. This gives the protein CASSFGTNTGELFF.

This chain joins TRBV6-5 and TRBJ1-3; D unresolved. This CDR3 has 15 residues. The V gene's germline CDR1 is MNHEY and CDR2 SVGAGI. Deletions cut 0 bases from V and 4 bases from J, with 10 bases between. As DNA, the CDR3 is TGTGCCAGCAGTTACTCTTGGAGCCCAGGAAACACCATATATTTT. Translated: CASSYSWSPGNTIYF.

The CDR3 spells CASSYSRQGYEQYF. In DNA, the CDR3 is TGTGCCAGCAGTTACTCGAGACAGGGCTACGAGCAGTACTTC. This chain connects TRBV6-5 to TRBJ2-7; 7 nucleotides line up with TRBD1. Germline CDR1 reads MNHEY; CDR2 reads SVGAGI. The CDR3 has 14 amino acids. V dropped 0 bases and J dropped 3; count of bases not matched to a gene: 2.

The V call is TRBV6-1, the J call TRBJ2-1; 7 nucleotides agree with TRBD2. V gave up 2 bases and J gave up 4 bases; unmatched junction bases: 8. The CDR3 has 16 residues. CDR1 MNHNS and CDR2 SASEGT come from the germline V gene. CDR3 DNA: TGTGCCAGCAGTGAAAAAGTAGCGGGTCTTTACAATGAGCAGTTCTTC. This translates into CASSEKVAGLYNEQFF.

The chain joins TRBV9 to TRBJ2-3; D is uncertain. Trimming stripped 4 bases from V and 1 base from J, with 4 bases between. Germline V gives CDR1 SGDLS, CDR2 YYNGEE. The CDR3 contains 12 residues. The chain's CDR3 is CASSSRTDTQYF. For the CDR3, the DNA is TGTGCCAGCAGCTCGCGCACAGATACGCAGTATTTT.

The V gene is TRBV7-9, the J gene TRBJ2-1, with D hard to call. The CDR3 consists of 15 residues. Per the germline V gene, CDR1 is SEHNR and CDR2 is FQNEAQ (reference sequence). The V and J ends lost 6 bases and 2 bases respectively, with 14 bases between them. CDR3 bases: TGTGCCAGCAGACAGTCTTCGTCGGCCTACAATGAGCAGTTCTTC. This codes for CASRQSSSAYNEQFF.

The V gene is TRBV10-3, the J gene TRBJ1-1; the D gene is possibly TRBD1 (5 bases). Trimming stripped 2 bases from V and 5 bases from J, with 12 bases between. The CDR3 is 14 residues long. The germline CDR1 and CDR2 sequences are ENHRY and SYGVKD. The CDR3 region is CAISEEGLWTEAFF. The CDR3 bases are TGTGCCATCAGTGAGGAGGGGTTATGGACTGAAGCTTTCTTT.

This clone was picked up one time. The rearrangement links TRBV7-2 to TRBJ1-5; weak D call: TRBD1 (6 bases). The CDR3 contains 12 residues. V was trimmed by 7 bases and J by 6 bases, leaving 10 bases between them. Germline V CDR1 and CDR2: SGHTA, FQGNSA. In nucleotides, the CDR3 is TGTGCCAGCAATACAGGGTCTCAGCCCCAGCATTTT. The encoded protein is CASNTGSQPQHF.

This clone showed up just once. This chain uses TRBV19 with TRBJ2-5; 9 nucleotides agree with TRBD2. Germline trimming cut 4 bases from V and 2 bases from J; bases unmatched to any gene: 5. This CDR3 contains 15 residues. Germline values: CDR1 LNHDA, CDR2 SQIVND (reference sequence). CDR3 in amino acids: CASSTGTSSQETQYF. The CDR3 nucleotides are TGTGCCAGTAGTACCGGGACTAGCTCACAAGAGACCCAGTACTTC. Variable domain in full (rest from reference TRBV19 and TRBJ2-5): DGGITQSPKYLFRKEGQNVTLSCEQNLNHDAMYWYRQDPGQGLRLIYYSQIVNDFQKGDIAEGYSVSREKKESFPLTVTSAQKNPTAFYLCASSTGTSSQETQYFGPGTRLLVL.

This chain joins TRBV2 and TRBJ2-7, with D hard to call. Germline V gene sequence: CDR1 SNHLY, CDR2 FYNNEI. Trimming cost V 4 bases and J 2 bases, with 12 bases left between them. This CDR3 comprises 14 residues. CDR3 bases: TGTGCCAGCAGTGGAACGGACGGAGCCTACGAGCAGTACTTC. Its protein is CASSGTDGAYEQYF.

The sample holds one count of this clone. The chain uses TRBV21-1 and TRBJ2-2; the table's D call, TRBD1, has no DNA check behind it. TRBV21-1 is described as a pseudogene. This CDR3 contains 19 residues. The CDR3 nucleotides read TGTGCCAGCAGCAAAATGCGTCCCGGGACAGGGTTTCGCGCCGGGGAGCTGTTTTTT. Its protein is CASSKMRPGTGFRAGELFF.

CDR3: CASSQVGTVPGELFF. CDR3 DNA sequence: TGCGCCAGCAGCCAAGTTGGGACAGTTCCCGGGGAGCTGTTTTTT. V is TRBV4-1 and J is TRBJ2-2, with 7 bases that match TRBD1. This CDR3 comprises 15 residues. V lost 1 base, J lost 6 bases, and 5 bases stayed unmatched. Germline assignment: CDR1 MGHRA and CDR2 YSYEKL.

The rearrangement links TRBV19 to TRBJ1-1; D not certain. CDR1 LNHDA and CDR2 SQIVND come from the germline V gene (reference sequence). The CDR3 spans 11 residues. The CDR3: CRQGRGTEAFF. The DNA for the CDR3 is TGTAGACAAGGCCGAGGAACTGAAGCTTTCTTT.

This clone has only one observation. The chain is built from TRBV5-1 and TRBJ2-1; either TRBD1 or TRBD2 may supply D (6 bases each). Looked up from germline, CDR1 is SGHRS and CDR2 is YFSETQ. V was trimmed by 3 bases and J by 15 bases, leaving 13 bases between them. The CDR3 is made up of 11 amino acids. This chain's CDR3 is CASSSGDTWFF. The CDR3 coding sequence is TGCGCCAGCAGCTCGGGGGACACCTGGTTCTTC.

This clone is a singleton in its sample. V gene TRBV6-1 combines with J gene TRBJ1-6, with 9 bases that match TRBD1. The CDR3 loop spans 14 amino acids. Trimming cost V 4 bases and J 5 bases; bases outside gene matches: 0. CDR1 is MNHNS and CDR2 is SASEGT in the germline V gene. In nucleotides, the CDR3 is TGTGCCAGCAGTGGACAGGGGGATAATTCACCCCTCCACTTT. Residues: CASSGQGDNSPLHF.

In its sample, this clone was seen a few times. This chain joins TRBV7-9 and TRBJ2-1, with a possible D match to TRBD2 (6 bases). This CDR3 is 18 amino acids long. The germline V and J ends were trimmed by 1 base and 2 bases, with 18 bases remaining between them. Germline CDR1 is SEHNR and CDR2 is FQNEAQ (reference sequence). In DNA, the CDR3 is TGTGCCAGCAGCTTAGACCACCCGTATCGGGGGACCTACAATGAGCAGTTCTTC. Amino acids: CASSLDHPYRGTYNEQFF. Full variable domain (outside the CDR3, taken from reference TRBV7-9 and TRBJ2-1): DTGVSQNPRHKITKRGQNVTFRCDPISEHNRLYWYRQTLGQGPEFLTYFQNEAQLEKSRLLSDRFSAERPKGSFSTLEIQRTEQGDSAMYLCASSLDHPYRGTYNEQFFGPGTRLTVL.

The chain has TRBV5-1 and TRBJ2-5; D is ambiguous. The CDR3 loop spans 15 amino acids. Germline CDR1 is SGHRS and CDR2 is YFSETQ. The V end was cut by 0 bases, the J end by 5 bases, with 14 bases between. Here the CDR3 DNA reads TGCGCCAGCAGCTTGGCTGGTACGCTGGGGGAGACCCAGTACTTC. Translated: CASSLAGTLGETQYF. Together with reference TRBV5-1 and TRBJ2-5, the CDR3 gives the full variable domain: KAGVTQTPRYLIKTRGQQVTLSCSPISGHRSVSWYQQTPGQGLQFLFEYFSETQRNKGNFPGRFSGRQFSNSRSEMNVSTLELGDSALYLCASSLAGTLGETQYFGPGTRLLVL.

The chain is built from TRBV10-3 and TRBJ2-7; no firm D call. Germline V gives CDR1 ENHRY, CDR2 SYGVKD. This CDR3 region has 12 residues. The V end lost 3 bases, the J end lost 1 base, and 4 bases lay between the germline ends. CDR3 in DNA: TGTGCCATCAGTGACACTTCCTACGAGCAGTACTTC. Translated, it gives CAISDTSYEQYF.

This clone was detected only once. The rearrangement links TRBV11-2 to TRBJ2-7; 7 nucleotides align to TRBD1. This CDR3 has 14 residues. V lost 0 bases to trimming and J lost 3 bases; unmatched junction nucleotides: 2. Germline V CDR1 and CDR2: SGHAT, FQNNGV. As DNA, the CDR3 is TGTGCCAGCAGCTTAGACGGGACAGACTACGAGCAGTACTTC. Protein: CASSLDGTDYEQYF. Filled out from reference TRBV11-2 and TRBJ2-7, the complete variable domain reads EAGVAQSPRYKIIEKRQSVAFWCNPISGHATLYWYQQILGQGPKLLIQFQNNGVVDDSQLPKDRFSAERLKGVDSTLKIQPAKLEDSAVYLCASSLDGTDYEQYFGPGTRLTVT.

The chain recombines TRBV5-6 with TRBJ2-3, with D perhaps matching TRBD1 (5 bases). Germline V gene lookup returns CDR1 SGHDT and CDR2 YYEEEE. The ends were cut back, 6 bases at V and 0 bases at J, with 14 bases in the middle. The CDR3 consists of 15 residues. The CDR3 region is CASTQGVQSTDTQYF. As DNA, the CDR3 is TGTGCCAGCACGCAGGGCGTCCAAAGCACAGATACGCAGTATTTT. Drawing the rest from reference TRBV5-6 and TRBJ2-3, the complete variable domain is DAGVTQSPTHLIKTRGQQVTLRCSPKSGHDTVSWYQQALGQGPQFIFQYYEEEERQRGNFPDRFSGHQFPNYSSELNVNALLLGDSALYLCASTQGVQSTDTQYFGPGTRLTVL.

This chain links TRBV5-6 with TRBJ2-1; D not certain. Trimming took 0 bases from V and 1 from J, leaving 8 bases between them. CDR3 size: 15 residues. Germline CDR1 reads SGHDT; CDR2 reads YYEEEE. The CDR3 region is CASSLASRSYNEQFF. The CDR3 DNA is TGTGCCAGCAGCTTGGCCAGTCGGTCCTACAATGAGCAGTTCTTC.